The 26 T cell receptor beta chains listed next were all sequenced from one sample in a study of T cells in women clearing cervical HPV infection. Data came from immunoSEQ multiplex PCR; TCRdb stores just in-frame clones and leaves some out. The sample holds some 25,000 clones. Sample: blood buffy coat. The receptors originated from a woman aged 18 to 69 with a cervical HPV16 infection that either progressed to CIN3+ or cleared (not recorded which).

This clone is labeled medium-sized (0.01 to 0.1%) based on frequency. The observed sequence ends 3 residues before the CDR3 terminus, with the missing tail filled in from the germline J gene. The chain recombines TRBV19 with TRBJ2-3; weak D call: TRBD1 (5 bases). The ends were cut back, 5 bases at V and 3 bases at J, with 15 bases in the middle. The CDR3 totals 15 residues. Germline values: CDR1 LNHDA, CDR2 SQIVND (reference sequence). CDR3 protein: CASSSGLAETDTQYF. Incomplete CDR3 DNA: TGTGCCAGTAGTTCAGGGCTCGCGGAAACAGATACG.

Concerning this clone: The read is 3 residues too short to cover the CDR3 end, so that end is filled in from the germline J gene. V gene TRBV19 combines with J gene TRBJ1-6, with unresolved D. The CDR3 runs 18 residues. V was pared by 4 bases and J by 5 bases, with 21 bases between. Germline assignment: CDR1 LNHDA and CDR2 SQIVND (reference sequence). CDR3 residues: CASSKKAGSFRNNSPLHF. The sequenced CDR3 bases are TGTGCCAGTAGTAAGAAGGCGGGGTCCTTCAGGAATAATTCACCC.

About this clone itself: The CDR3 end lies 3 residues beyond the end of the read and is filled in from the germline J gene. The chain combines TRBV29-1 with TRBJ1-1; tentative D call: TRBD1 (6 bases). Trimming took off 6 bases at V and 1 base at J, with 12 bases between the two ends. The germline V gene encodes CDR1 SQVTM and CDR2 ANQGSEA. CDR3 length: 13 amino acids. The CDR3 bases that were read are TGCAGCGTATGGAGGGGGACGAACACTGAA. Its translation: CSVWRGTNTE. The whole CDR3 protein is CSVWRGTNTEAFF.

Worth noting for this clone: Sequencing ends 3 residues short of the CDR3 end; the germline J gene provides the rest. The gene calls are TRBV10-3 and TRBJ2-4; 10 bases fit TRBD2. The CDR3 is made up of 17 amino acids. Germline V gives CDR1 ENHRY, CDR2 SYGVKD. The covered CDR3 bases are TGTGCCATCAGTCGCCCTCAAACAGCGGGAGGGCCGGTTGAT. Translation gives CAISRPQTAGGPVD. The whole CDR3 protein reads CAISRPQTAGGPVDQYF.

Comments on this clone: The read ends 3 residues shy of where the CDR3 ends; the end is completed using the germline J gene. The chain joins TRBV6-1 to TRBJ2-1, with a possible D match to TRBD1 (6 bases). V lost 4 bases, J lost 8 bases, and 21 bases lay in between. The CDR3 is 16 residues long. In germline, CDR1 is MNHNS, CDR2 SASEGT. CDR3 amino acids: CASSAVRGGGVDEQFF. The part of the CDR3 DNA that was read is TGTGCCAGCAGTGCCGTCAGGGGTGGGGGTGTGGATGAG.

The covered CDR3 bases are TGCAGCGGATACCTAGCGGGGAAGAACACCGGGGAG. Amino acids: CSGYLAGKNTGE. The entire CDR3 protein is CSGYLAGKNTGELFF. The rearrangement links TRBV29-1 to TRBJ2-2, with 9 bases aligning to TRBD2. The CDR3 is cut off 3 residues early in the read; its end comes from the germline J gene. Germline CDR1 and CDR2: SQVTM and ANQGSEA. The CDR3 consists of 15 residues. V was pared by 7 bases and J by 1 base, with 7 bases of the junction left unmatched.

To note about this clone: Read sequence stops 3 residues before the CDR3 end, and the germline J gene provides the missing end. This chain links TRBV19 with TRBJ1-4, with D hard to call. The V gene lost 5 bases and the J gene lost 7 bases, with 17 bases spanning the gap. Germline V gene sequence: CDR1 LNHDA, CDR2 SQIVND (reference sequence). The CDR3 totals 15 residues. Partial CDR3 DNA: TGTGCCAGTAGTGATCGGGGTTGGGCGGGTGAAAAA. Protein: CASSDRGWAGEK. The whole CDR3 region reads CASSDRGWAGEKLFF.

Comments on this clone: The missing CDR3 end, 3 residues past where the read stops, is filled in from the germline J gene. The rearrangement uses TRBV5-1 and TRBJ1-1; 7 nucleotides align to TRBD1. This CDR3 contains 15 residues. The V gene end was trimmed by 0 bases and the J gene end by 4 bases; junction bases not matched to a gene: 6. Germline CDR1 SGHRS, CDR2 YFSETQ. The covered CDR3 bases are TGCGCCAGCAGCTTGGCACAGGGGCAGGGCACTGAA. Protein sequence: CASSLAQGQGTE. The full-length CDR3 reads as CASSLAQGQGTEAFF.

The part of the CDR3 DNA that was read is TGTGCCAGTACCCCTCGTGAGAGGCCCACAGATACC. Translating it yields CASTPRERPTDT. In full, the CDR3 is CASTPRERPTDTYTF. The chain has TRBV19 and TRBJ1-2, with D hard to call. The CDR3 end falls 3 residues outside the read, so it is completed with the germline J gene. The CDR3 sequence is 15 residues long. From germline, CDR1 is LNHDA and CDR2 SQIVND (reference sequence). Complete variable domain (other parts from reference TRBV19 and TRBJ1-2): DGGITQSPKYLFRKEGQNVTLSCEQNLNHDAMYWYRQDPGQGLRLIYYSQIVNDFQKGDIAEGYSVSREKKESFPLTVTSAQKNPTAFYLCASTPRERPTDTYTFGSGTRLTVV.

As regards this clone: From the germline J gene comes the end of the CDR3, since the read stops 3 residues before it. The chain has TRBV7-2 and TRBJ2-3, with 7 bases matching TRBD1. The J segment lost 4 bases and the V segment lost 3 bases, leaving 4 bases of the junction unmatched. The germline V gene has CDR1 SGHTA and CDR2 FQGNSA. The CDR3 extends over 14 amino acids. The CDR3 spells CASSFDRVADTQYF. The sequenced part of the CDR3 DNA is TGTGCCAGCAGCTTCGACAGGGTGGCAGATACG.

The CDR3 DNA, read in part, is TGCAGTGCTAGAGATTATAAACAGGGGTCTGAA. This codes for CSARDYKQGSE. The full CDR3 is CSARDYKQGSEAFF. The V and J genes are TRBV20-1 and TRBJ1-1; 7 bases align to TRBD1. Read sequence stops 3 residues before the CDR3 end, and the germline J gene provides the missing end. CDR1 and CDR2 from the germline V gene are DFQATT and SNEGSKA (reference sequence). The length of the CDR3 is 14 residues. The ends lost 0 bases at V and 6 bases at J; junction bases unmatched: 7.

Of note for this clone: The read ends 3 residues shy of where the CDR3 ends; the end is completed using the germline J gene. The rearrangement links TRBV6-1 to TRBJ1-5, with D hard to call. Trimming stripped 3 bases from V and 0 bases from J, with 9 bases between. There are 15 residues in the CDR3. Germline values: CDR1 MNHNS, CDR2 SASEGT. CDR3 amino acids: CASSEGRHSNQPQHF. CDR3 DNA, as far as it was read: TGTGCCAGCAGTGAGGGCCGTCATAGCAATCAGCCC.

CDR3 DNA, as far as it was read: TGTGCCAGCAGGAAAACATTCGGGGGGGTAGAGACG. Protein product: CASRKTFGGVET. The whole CDR3 reads CASRKTFGGVETQYF. This chain joins TRBV5-6 and TRBJ2-3; 8 nucleotides agree with TRBD2. The read ends 3 residues before the CDR3 terminus; that terminus is restored from the germline J gene. The CDR3 loop spans 15 amino acids. Germline CDR1 SGHDT, CDR2 YYEEEE.

As concerns this clone: Coverage ceases 3 residues before the CDR3 finishes, and the germline J gene fills in the end. The chain has TRBV20-1 and TRBJ1-6; 7 bases agree with TRBD1. With V trimmed by 4 bases and J by 6 bases, 6 bases remained unmatched. The CDR3 has 14 amino acids. Germline V lookup: CDR1 DFQATT, CDR2 SNEGSKA (reference sequence). CDR3 sequence: CSATTGQPNSPLHF. Incomplete CDR3 DNA: TGCAGTGCTACAACGGGACAGCCTAATTCACCC.

CDR3 DNA (partial): TGTGCCAGTAGTACTCAGTGGGAGACC. It yields the protein CASSTQWET. The CDR3 reads in full as CASSTQWETQYF. The chain joins TRBV19 to TRBJ2-5; D remains unclear. The sequence runs out 3 residues before the end of the CDR3; the remainder is reconstructed from the germline J gene. The germline V gene encodes CDR1 LNHDA and CDR2 SQIVND (reference sequence). This CDR3 is built from 12 residues. The V and J ends lost 4 bases and 5 bases respectively, with 8 bases between them.

In regard to this clone: With the read ending 3 residues before the CDR3 end, the germline J gene is used to fill in that end. This rearrangement joins TRBV27 to TRBJ2-2, with a tentative D call TRBD1 (5 bases). This CDR3 has 15 residues. The V gene's germline CDR1 is MNHEY and CDR2 SMNVEV (reference sequence). V was shortened by 4 bases and J by 7 bases, with 16 bases between the two germline ends. CDR3 region: CASSSGPWGNGELFF. The CDR3 bases that were read are TGTGCCAGCAGTTCAGGGCCTTGGGGTAACGGGGAG.

As for this clone: The read terminates 3 residues ahead of where the CDR3 ends, so the germline J gene completes it. This chain links TRBV18 with TRBJ2-1; 8 bases map to TRBD2. The CDR3 extends over 14 amino acids. CDR1 and CDR2 from the germline V gene are KGHSH and LQKENI. Unmatched junction bases numbered 9, after V lost 8 bases and J lost 6 bases. This chain's CDR3 is CASRSGGATNEQFF. The CDR3 DNA, read in part, is TGTGCCAGCCGATCGGGGGGGGCCACCAATGAG. Drawing the rest from reference TRBV18 and TRBJ2-1, the complete variable domain is NAGVMQNPRHLVRRRGQEARLRCSPMKGHSHVYWYRQLPEEGLKFMVYLQKENIIDESGMPKERFSAEFPKEGPSILRIQQVVRGDSAAYFCASRSGGATNEQFFGPGTRLTVL.

Incomplete CDR3 DNA: TGTGCCAGCAGCCTAAGCGGGAGCGGGAATGAG. Translated, it gives CASSLSGSGNE. The whole CDR3 sequence reads CASSLSGSGNEQFF. J is TRBJ2-1 and V is TRBV14; the match to TRBD2 covers 8 bases. The read ends 3 residues before the CDR3 terminus; that terminus is restored from the germline J gene. The CDR3 contains 14 residues. In germline, CDR1 is SGHDN, CDR2 FVKESK. Trimming removed 4 bases from V and 7 bases from J; junction bases left unmatched: 6.

Regarding this clone: The CDR3 goes on 3 residues after the read ends, and that part is filled in from the germline J gene. This chain links TRBV7-9 with TRBJ2-5; no clear D. The ends were cut back, 5 bases at V and 2 bases at J, with 15 bases in the middle. Germline loops: CDR1 SEHNR, CDR2 FQNEAQ (reference sequence). The CDR3 loop spans 15 amino acids. Here the CDR3 reads CASSPLMAVQETQYF. Partial CDR3 DNA: TGTGCCAGCAGCCCCCTTATGGCAGTTCAAGAGACC.

About this clone itself: The read ends 3 residues before the CDR3 terminus; that terminus is restored from the germline J gene. The rearrangement links TRBV11-2 to TRBJ1-1, with 8 nucleotides matching TRBD1. V shed 4 bases and J 3 bases; nucleotides not matched to a gene: 7. Germline V gene lookup returns CDR1 SGHAT and CDR2 FQNNGV. The CDR3 runs to 15 residues. Incomplete CDR3 DNA: TGTGCCAGCAGCTCTCGGACAGGGTGGGACACTGAA. Encoded protein: CASSSRTGWDTE. The whole CDR3 sequence is CASSSRTGWDTEAFF.

As concerns this clone: The observed sequence ends 3 residues before the CDR3 terminus, with the missing tail filled in from the germline J gene. V usage is TRBV13 and J usage is TRBJ2-7; D not resolved. Trimming cost V 5 bases and J 0 bases, with 17 bases left between them. Per the germline V gene, CDR1 is PRHDT and CDR2 is FYEKMQ (reference sequence). This CDR3 comprises 16 residues. This CDR3 is CASSTYERTSSYEQYF. Incomplete CDR3 DNA: TGTGCCAGCAGCACTTATGAGCGAACGAGCTCCTACGAG.

In regard to this clone: The CDR3 is cut off 3 residues early in the read; its end comes from the germline J gene. V and J are TRBV29-1 and TRBJ2-1; 11 nucleotides match TRBD2. Germline trimming cut 7 bases from V and 6 bases from J; bases unmatched to any gene: 11. The V gene's germline CDR1 is SQVTM and CDR2 ANQGSEA. This CDR3 has 15 residues. This CDR3 reads CSGGGTSGEINEQFF. Incomplete CDR3 DNA: TGCAGCGGGGGCGGGACTAGCGGAGAAATCAATGAG.

A word on this clone: The read is 3 residues too short to cover the CDR3 end, so that end is filled in from the germline J gene. The chain uses TRBV20-1 and TRBJ1-1; D is possibly TRBD1 (5 bases). Germline assignment: CDR1 DFQATT and CDR2 SNEGSKA (reference sequence). This CDR3 has 14 residues. V dropped 2 bases and J dropped 4 bases, with 14 bases sitting between them. CDR3 bases read: TGCAGTGCTAGATGGGGCCATAGGAGCACTGAA. Translation: CSARWGHRSTE. The CDR3 reads in full as CSARWGHRSTEAFF.

Details on this clone: From the germline J gene comes the end of the CDR3, since the read stops 3 residues before it. The chain couples TRBV27 to TRBJ2-7; TRBD2 matches at 10 bases. Germline assignment: CDR1 MNHEY and CDR2 SMNVEV (reference sequence). The V segment lost 3 bases and the J segment 0 bases; nucleotides outside the gene matches: 8. This CDR3 has 17 amino acids. The CDR3 sequence is CASSFASGGSRSYEQYF. The DNA read from the CDR3 is TGTGCCAGCAGTTTCGCTAGCGGGGGCTCCCGCTCCTACGAG.

As for this clone: The read gets to within 3 residues of the CDR3 end, and the germline J gene fills in the rest. The chain joins TRBV29-1 to TRBJ2-2, with unresolved D. CDR3 length: 14 amino acids. Per the germline V gene, CDR1 is SQVTM and CDR2 is ANQGSEA. V dropped 3 bases and J dropped 0 bases, with 8 bases sitting between them. The CDR3 loop is CSVEGKTNTGELFF. CDR3 DNA, as far as it was read: TGCAGCGTTGAGGGCAAAACGAACACCGGGGAG.

On this clone itself: Coverage ceases 3 residues before the CDR3 finishes, and the germline J gene fills in the end. This chain joins TRBV19 and TRBJ1-1; D not certain. Per germline, CDR1 LNHDA and CDR2 SQIVND (reference sequence). The CDR3 sequence is 11 residues long. The CDR3 bases that were read are TGTGCCAGTATGAGGTCAGGTGCA. Translated: CASMRSGA. The whole CDR3 sequence reads CASMRSGAAFF.